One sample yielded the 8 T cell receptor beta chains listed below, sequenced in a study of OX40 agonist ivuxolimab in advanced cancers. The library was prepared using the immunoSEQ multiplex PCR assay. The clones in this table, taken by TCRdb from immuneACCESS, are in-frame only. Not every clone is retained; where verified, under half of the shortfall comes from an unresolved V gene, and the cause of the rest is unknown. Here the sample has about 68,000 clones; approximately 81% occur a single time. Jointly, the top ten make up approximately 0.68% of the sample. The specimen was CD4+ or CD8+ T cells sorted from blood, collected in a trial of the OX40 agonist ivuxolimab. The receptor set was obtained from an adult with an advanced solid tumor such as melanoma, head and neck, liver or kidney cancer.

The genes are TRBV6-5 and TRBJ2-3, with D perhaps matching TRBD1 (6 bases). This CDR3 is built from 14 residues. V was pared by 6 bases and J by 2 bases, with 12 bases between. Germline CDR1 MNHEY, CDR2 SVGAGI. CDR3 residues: CASSRTAITDTQYF. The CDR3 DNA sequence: TGTGCCAGCAGCCGGACAGCAATCACAGATACGCAGTATTTT.

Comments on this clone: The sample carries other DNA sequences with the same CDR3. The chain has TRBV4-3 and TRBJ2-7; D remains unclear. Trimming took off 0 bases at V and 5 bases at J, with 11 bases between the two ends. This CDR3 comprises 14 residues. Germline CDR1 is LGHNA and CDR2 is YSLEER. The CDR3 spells CASSQESKVNEQYF. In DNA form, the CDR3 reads TGCGCCAGCAGCCAAGAATCGAAAGTCAACGAGCAGTACTTC.

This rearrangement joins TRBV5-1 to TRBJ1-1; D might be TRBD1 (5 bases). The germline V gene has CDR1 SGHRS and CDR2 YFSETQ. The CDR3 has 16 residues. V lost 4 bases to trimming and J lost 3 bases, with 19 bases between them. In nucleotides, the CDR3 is TGCGCCAGCAGCCCCACGGGAGGCAGGGCTGACACTGAAGCTTTCTTT. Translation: CASSPTGGRADTEAFF.

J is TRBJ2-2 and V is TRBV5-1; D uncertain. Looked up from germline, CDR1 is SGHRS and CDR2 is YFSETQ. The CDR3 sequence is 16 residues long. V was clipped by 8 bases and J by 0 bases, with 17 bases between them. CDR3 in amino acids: CARPSGQAPNTGELFF. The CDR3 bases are TGCGCCAGACCAAGTGGGCAGGCGCCGAACACCGGGGAGCTGTTTTTT.

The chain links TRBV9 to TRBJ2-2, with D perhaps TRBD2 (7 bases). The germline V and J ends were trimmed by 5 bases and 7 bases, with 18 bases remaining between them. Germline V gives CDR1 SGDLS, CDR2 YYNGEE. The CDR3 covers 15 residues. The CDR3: CASSPVAGEGGELFF. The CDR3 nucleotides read TGTGCCAGCAGTCCAGTTGCAGGGGAGGGCGGGGAGCTGTTTTTT.

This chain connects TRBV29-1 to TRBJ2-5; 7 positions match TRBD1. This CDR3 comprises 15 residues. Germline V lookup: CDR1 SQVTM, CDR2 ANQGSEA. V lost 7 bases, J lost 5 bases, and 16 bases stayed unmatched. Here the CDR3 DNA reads TGCAGCGCTACGTTTCTAGGGACAGTCGGGGAGACCCAGTACTTC. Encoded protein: CSATFLGTVGETQYF.

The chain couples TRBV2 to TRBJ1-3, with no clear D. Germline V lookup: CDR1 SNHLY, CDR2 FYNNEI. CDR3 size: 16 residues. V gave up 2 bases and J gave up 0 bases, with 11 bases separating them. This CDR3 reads CASSESRPSSGNTIYF. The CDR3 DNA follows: TGTGCCAGCAGTGAATCTCGTCCGAGCTCTGGAAACACCATATATTTT.

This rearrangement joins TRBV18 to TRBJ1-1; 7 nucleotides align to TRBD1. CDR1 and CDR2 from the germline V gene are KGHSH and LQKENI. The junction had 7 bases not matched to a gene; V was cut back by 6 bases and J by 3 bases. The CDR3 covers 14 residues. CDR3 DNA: TGTGCCAGCTCGCGGGGACAGCCCCACACTGAAGCTTTCTTT. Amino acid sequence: CASSRGQPHTEAFF.